This T cell receptor beta chain was identified in a study of T-cell memory formation after mild COVID-19. Trimming stripped 6 bases from V and 0 bases from J, with 10 bases between. Germline V gene lookup returns CDR1 MNHEY and CDR2 SMNVEV (reference sequence). The CDR3 is 14 amino acids. TCRdb recomputed calls from the 5' RACE reads with MiXCR, one row per CDR3 protein. Of about 400,000 distinct CDR3 sequences in the sample, approximately 19% were seen once. This receptor was taken from a man aged 18 to 30 who had mild COVID-19 (a few samples of this study predate the infection). Cell type and time point are not known. The sequenced sample was PBMCs or a T cell subset sorted from them (not recorded which). The chain carries TRBV27 and TRBJ2-3; D not resolved. CDR3 bases: TGTGCCAGCAGGGACCAGGCTAGCACAGATACGCAGTATTTT. It yields the protein CASRDQASTDTQYF.